This T cell receptor beta chain came from a study of blood T cell repertoires in COVID-19. Background on the study: Samples came from the United States, Italy and Spain, spanning acute and convalescent COVID-19. The cDNA or gDNA used as material had been derived from T cells, B-cell-depleted T cells, or PBMCs.

Libraries were prepared by immunoSEQ multiplex PCR; TCRdb keeps only in-frame clonotypes and omits some of them. The sample consists of about 180,000 clones, roughly nine tenths of them appearing once. There are 12 residues in the CDR3. Trimming removed 7 bases from V and 7 bases from J, with 11 bases in between. Germline CDR1 LNHDA, CDR2 SQIVND (reference sequence). The rearrangement uses TRBV19 and TRBJ2-1; tentative D call: TRBD1 (5 bases). The clonotype comes from a woman aged 30 to 39 with active or convalescent COVID-19. What was sequenced was peripheral blood. The CDR3 DNA reads as TGTGCCAGTACCTCAAACAGGAATGAGCAGTTCTTC. Its protein product is CASTSNRNEQFF.